This T cell receptor (beta chain) comes out of a study of cytomegalovirus exposure and HLA in healthy donors. Regarding the study as a whole: Testing in vitro showed a few CMV-associated chains specific for CMV antigens. Sequencing likely produced, as an artifact, a cluster of highly shared sequence variants. The study put under 200 TCR beta chains on its list as cytomegalovirus-associated. Excluded: some indistinguishable V segments such as TRBV6-2 and TRBV6-3.

Between the trimmed V and J ends, which lost 4 bases and 3 bases, there was a span of 10 bases. CDR1 is SNHLY, CDR2 FYNNEI, per germline. This CDR3 contains 13 residues. The study ran its PCR with 60 Vbeta and 13 Jbeta primers. TCRdb's table, derived via immunoSEQ multiplex PCR, lists solely in-frame clones and lacks some. The sample records about 140,000 clones, about 75% being singletons. Concerning this clone itself: Its antigen is unknown.

The clonotype was recovered from a middle-aged man in good health and CMV-seronegative. The chain combines TRBV2 with TRBJ2-7; weak D call: TRBD2 (6 bases). The specimen sequenced was PBMCs. CDR3 nucleotide sequence: TGTGCCAGCAGTGGGGGCGGGATCTACGAGCAGTACTTC. Its translation is CASSGGGIYEQYF.